This record concerns one T cell receptor beta chain sequence. The data stem from a study of response to subunit inactivated influenza vaccine. The CDR3 loop spans 18 amino acids. CDR1 and CDR2 (germline): ENHRY, SYGVKD. With 0 bases removed from V and 5 bases from J, the gap between germline ends came to 22 bases. In TCRdb, the RT-PCR reads were re-called with MiXCR into one record per CDR3 protein. The sample has about 540,000 distinct CDR3 sequences, 20% to 25% seen once. In addition, the sample was reused for a study of T cells expressing NK-cell markers. Turning to that study: Template switching by 5'RACE with UMIs generated the TCR beta cDNA.

V usage is TRBV10-3 and J usage is TRBJ1-2; TRBD1 might be the D (6 bases). The input for sequencing was CD4+ T cells sorted from PBMCs, taken about 13 days after vaccination. The clonotype comes from a man aged 45-65 years who received an inactivated influenza vaccine. CDR3 nucleotides: TGTGCCATCAGTGAGTCGGGGGCCGGCCAGTGGGAACGATATGGCTACACCTTC. Translated: CAISESGAGQWERYGYTF.